Sequencing of this T cell receptor (beta chain) was carried out in a study of long-term antiretroviral therapy in people with HIV. Study-wide results and limits: Pre-ART clonal expansion yielded clones that dominated the repertoire at all time points.

An immunoSEQ assay, version v3.0, was performed at survey level. Data came from immunoSEQ multiplex PCR; TCRdb stores just in-frame clones and leaves some out. Here the sample spans roughly 12,000 clones, 65% to 85% being singletons. Points on this clone: Its cognate antigen is unknown.

Germline CDR1 is SGHVS and CDR2 is FQNEAQ. The CDR3 has 11 amino acids. V shed 4 bases and J shed 8 bases, with 8 bases lying between them. The sequencing here drew on unsorted PBMCs, taken 3.4 years after starting antiretroviral therapy. This TCR came from a man in his forties with HIV. The J gene is TRBJ1-2, the V gene TRBV7-8; the D is unclear. CDR3 amino acids: CASSSLIGYTF. The CDR3 nucleotides are TGTGCCAGCAGCTCACTGATCGGCTACACCTTC.